A single sample gave rise to the 2 T cell receptor beta chains below, sequenced in a study of blood T cells in healthy people across ages. PCR was performed a second time for about 6 to 12 cycles using a sample-barcoded 5' primer and a J-beta primer mix. TCRdb ran MiXCR on the 5' RACE reads and lists one entry per CDR3 protein. The sample consists of almost 1 million distinct CDR3 sequences, around 54% of them appearing once. Material for sequencing was blood. Receptors were obtained from a woman in her sixties in good health.

The rearrangement uses TRBV7-9 and TRBJ2-7; weak D call: TRBD2 (5 bases). Germline assignment: CDR1 SEHNR and CDR2 FQNEAQ (reference sequence). CDR3 length: 13 amino acids. Trimming cost V 2 bases and J 6 bases, with 11 bases left between them. The CDR3 protein is CASSLISGGEQYF. CDR3 nucleotides: TGTGCCAGCAGCTTAATTTCCGGAGGCGAGCAGTACTTC.

This clonotype has a handful of counts. V usage is TRBV28 and J usage is TRBJ2-1; possibly TRBD2 for D (6 bases). The CDR3 sequence is 11 residues long. The germline CDR1 and CDR2 sequences are MDHEN and SYDVKM. Trimming removed 6 bases at V and 7 bases at J, with 7 bases between. CDR3 residues: CASRSGNEQFF. The DNA for the CDR3 is TGTGCCAGCAGAAGCGGGAATGAGCAGTTCTTC. The whole variable domain, remainder taken from reference TRBV28 and TRBJ2-1, is DVKVTQSSRYLVKRTGEKVFLECVQDMDHENMFWYRQDPGLGLRLIYFSYDVKMKEKGDIPEGYSVSREKKERFSLILESASTNQTSMYLCASRSGNEQFFGPGTRLTVL.